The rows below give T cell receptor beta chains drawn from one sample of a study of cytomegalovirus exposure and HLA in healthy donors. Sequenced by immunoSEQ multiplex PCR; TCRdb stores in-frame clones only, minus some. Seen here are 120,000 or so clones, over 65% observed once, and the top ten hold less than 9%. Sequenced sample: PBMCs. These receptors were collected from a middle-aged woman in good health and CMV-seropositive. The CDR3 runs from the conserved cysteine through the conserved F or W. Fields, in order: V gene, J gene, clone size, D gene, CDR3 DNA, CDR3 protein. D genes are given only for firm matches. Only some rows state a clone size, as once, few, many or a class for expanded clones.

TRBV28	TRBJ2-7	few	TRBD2	TGTGCCAGCAGCCTCCCTGGACTAGCGGGACCCTTCTACGAGCAGTACTTC	CASSLPGLAGPFYEQYF
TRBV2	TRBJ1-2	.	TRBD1	TGTGCCAGCAGTGCAGATACAGGGGGCGCAGGCTACCCCTTC	CASSADTGGAGYPF
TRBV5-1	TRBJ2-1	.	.	TGCGCCAGCAGCTTTGGAGCCGGAAATGAGCAGTTCTTC	CASSFGAGNEQFF
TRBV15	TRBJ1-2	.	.	TGTGCCACCAGCCCTTTGAGGGGGTATGGCTACACCTTC	CATSPLRGYGYTF
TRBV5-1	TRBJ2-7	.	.	TGCGCTAGCAGCGTCCGAGACAGGAGCTCCTACGAGCAGTACTTC	CASSVRDRSSYEQYF
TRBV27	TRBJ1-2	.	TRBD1	TGTGCCAGCGCCTTCATGGACAGGGGGTATAACTATGGCTACACCTTC	CASAFMDRGYNYGYTF
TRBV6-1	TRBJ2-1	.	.	TGTGCCAGCATAAGCCGGAGCACCTACAATGAGCAGTTCTTC	CASISRSTYNEQFF
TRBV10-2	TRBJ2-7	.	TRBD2	TGCGCCAGCAGCGGGGGACTAGCGGGGGGCGAGCAGTACTTC	CASSGGLAGGEQYF
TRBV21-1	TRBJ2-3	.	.	TGTGCCAGCAGCAAATTCCACTTTAGCGGGAGCCCAACAGATACGCAGTATTTT	CASSKFHFSGSPTDTQYF
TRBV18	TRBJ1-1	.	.	TGTGCCAGCTCACCAACAGGGTCTGGGAACACTGAAGCTTTCTTT	CASSPTGSGNTEAFF
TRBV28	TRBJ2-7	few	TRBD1	TGTGCCAGCAAGGGACAGGGTCCCGAGCAGTACTTC	CASKGQGPEQYF
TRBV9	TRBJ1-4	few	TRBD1	TGTGCCAGCAGCGTAGCTACCGGACAGGGAGGTGAAAAACTGTTTTTT	CASSVATGQGGEKLFF
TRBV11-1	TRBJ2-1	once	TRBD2	TGTGCCAGCAGCCTGCGGGGAGGGATTGTATACAATGAGCAGTTCTTC	CASSLRGGIVYNEQFF
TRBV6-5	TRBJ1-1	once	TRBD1	TGTGCCAGCAATCTGGGACAGGGCTGGAACACTGAAGCTTTCTTT	CASNLGQGWNTEAFF
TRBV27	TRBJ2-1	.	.	TGTGCCAGCAGTGGGGCGGGAACCTACAATGAGCAGTTCTTC	CASSGAGTYNEQFF
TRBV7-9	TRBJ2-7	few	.	TGTGCCAGCAGCTTATATACAGCCTACGAGCAGTACTTC	CASSLYTAYEQYF
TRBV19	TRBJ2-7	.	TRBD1	TGTGCCAGTAGTCCCCCGGACAGGGGGATCTACGAGCAGTACTTC	CASSPPDRGIYEQYF
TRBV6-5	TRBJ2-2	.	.	TGTGCCAGCAGTTATTCGAGCACCGGGGAGCTGTTTTTT	CASSYSSTGELFF
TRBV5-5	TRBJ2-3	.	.	TGTGCCAGCAGCTCGTTAACGGGGAGCACAGATACGCAGTATTTT	CASSSLTGSTDTQYF
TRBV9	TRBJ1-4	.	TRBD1	TGTGCCAGCAGCGTAGCTACTGGAACAGGGGGTTATGAAAAACTGTTTTTT	CASSVATGTGGYEKLFF
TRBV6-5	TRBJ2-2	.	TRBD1	TGTGCCAGCAGCCCCGGGACAGAGACCGGGGAGCTGTTTTTT	CASSPGTETGELFF
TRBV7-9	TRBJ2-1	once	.	TGTGCCAGCAGCCGACCACAGGGTTTTGTTTTCTTC	CASSRPQGFVFF
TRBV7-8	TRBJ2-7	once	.	TGTGCCAGCAGCTTAGCGTGGGGCGAAGCCTACGAGCAGTACTTC	CASSLAWGEAYEQYF
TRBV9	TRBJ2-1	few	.	TGTGCCAGCAGCGTATTTCCCGGGGGACGCCAGGGTGGCGAGCAGTTCTTC	CASSVFPGGRQGGEQFF
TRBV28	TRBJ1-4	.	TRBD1	TGTGCCAGCAGTTTGCTACAGGGGAATGAAAAACTGTTTTTT	CASSLLQGNEKLFF
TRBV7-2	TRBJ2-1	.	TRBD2	TGTGCCAGCACCCTGGAGAGCGGGACCTACAATGAGCAGTTCTTC	CASTLESGTYNEQFF
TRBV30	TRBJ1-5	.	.	TGTGCCTGGAGTTACCAGGGGAATCAGCCCCAGCATTTT	CAWSYQGNQPQHF
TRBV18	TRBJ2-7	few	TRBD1	TGTGCCAGCTCACCACCCCCGAGGGGGCAGGAGCAGTACTTC	CASSPPPRGQEQYF
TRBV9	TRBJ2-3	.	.	TGTGCCAGCAGCGTAGAGGGACTCGCTACAGATACGCAGTATTTT	CASSVEGLATDTQYF
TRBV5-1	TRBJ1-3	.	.	TGCGCCAGCAGCTCTCCCCTCAGCTCTGGAAACACCATATATTTT	CASSSPLSSGNTIYF
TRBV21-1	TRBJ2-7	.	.	TGTGCCAGCAGCAATTTAGGTCTAGTTTATAGGCACGAGCAGTACTTC	CASSNLGLVYRHEQYF
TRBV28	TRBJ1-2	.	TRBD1	TGTGCCAGCAGTTTAACGGCAGGGGGCTATGGCTACACCTTC	CASSLTAGGYGYTF
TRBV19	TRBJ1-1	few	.	TGTGCCAGTAGTGCAATCTTGGCAGGGACTGAAGCTTTCTTT	CASSAILAGTEAFF